This TCR beta chain was sequenced for a study of tumor-infiltrating lymphocytes in primary liver carcinoma. It was unsorted whole blood that yielded blood RNA, and germline DNA was also extracted. Germline V gives CDR1 MNHEY, CDR2 SVGAGI. The V and J ends lost 0 bases and 1 base respectively, with 21 bases between them. There are 20 residues in the CDR3. A constant-region primer served to make TCR beta cDNA from around 500 ng total RNA. TCR beta libraries came from three nested multiplex PCR rounds using slightly modified ARM-PCR. The two initial PCR rounds, around 10 cycles each, used TRBV1-TRBV30 forward and C-beta reverse primers. TCRdb called the multiplex PCR reads again in MiXCR, with one record for every CDR3 protein. The table shows 310,000 or so distinct CDR3 sequences, with about 50% occurring only once.

The TCR originated in a woman aged 30 to 39 with primary liver carcinoma and hepatitis B virus infection. The chain combines TRBV6-5 with TRBJ2-2; D might be TRBD1 or TRBD2, each matching 6 bases. Sequenced input: peripheral blood. The chain's CDR3 is CASSYSIGWRGAKNTGELFF. The CDR3 nucleotides read TGTGCCAGCAGTTACTCGATTGGTTGGAGGGGGGCAAAGAACACCGGGGAGCTGTTTTTT.